This TCR beta chain was observed in a study of human CD4 T cells and Enterobacteriaceae. The CDR3 sequence is 15 residues long. The V gene's germline CDR1 is SNHLY and CDR2 FYNNEI. The V gene lost 4 bases and the J gene lost 0 bases, with 10 bases spanning the gap. Profiled with immunoSEQ multiplex PCR; TCRdb holds only in-frame clones, not every one. Here the sample spans just under 30,000 clones, 70% to 85% being singletons. Memory CD4+ T cells were sorted as all CD4+ cells except CD45RA+CCR7+CD95- naive cells, over 95% pure. Sequencing used memory CD4+ T cells from blood. The sequence derives from a human donor in good health. This chain uses TRBV2 with TRBJ2-1, with TRBD2 as a possible D gene (5 bases). Here the CDR3 DNA reads TGTGCCAGCAGTGCTAGCCGAATCTCCTACAATGAGCAGTTCTTC. It encodes CASSASRISYNEQFF.